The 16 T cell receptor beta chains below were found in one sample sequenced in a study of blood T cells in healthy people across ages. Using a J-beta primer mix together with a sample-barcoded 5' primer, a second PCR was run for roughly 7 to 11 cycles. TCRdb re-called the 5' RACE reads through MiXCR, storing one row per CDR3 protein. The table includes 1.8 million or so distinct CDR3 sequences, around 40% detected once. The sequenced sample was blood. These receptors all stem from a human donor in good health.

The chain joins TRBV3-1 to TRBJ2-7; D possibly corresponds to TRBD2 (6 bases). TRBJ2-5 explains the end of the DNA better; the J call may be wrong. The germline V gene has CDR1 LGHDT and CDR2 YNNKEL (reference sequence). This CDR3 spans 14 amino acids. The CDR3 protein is CASSRVGTLETQYF. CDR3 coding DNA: TGTGCCAGCAGCCGAGTCGGGACTTTGGAGACCCAGTACTTC.

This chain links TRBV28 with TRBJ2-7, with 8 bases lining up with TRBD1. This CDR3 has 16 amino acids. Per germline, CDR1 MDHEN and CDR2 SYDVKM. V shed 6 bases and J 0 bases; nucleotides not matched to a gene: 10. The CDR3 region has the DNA TGTGCCAGCAGAGACCGCCTTGGACAGGGCTCCTACGAGCAGTACTTC. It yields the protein CASRDRLGQGSYEQYF.

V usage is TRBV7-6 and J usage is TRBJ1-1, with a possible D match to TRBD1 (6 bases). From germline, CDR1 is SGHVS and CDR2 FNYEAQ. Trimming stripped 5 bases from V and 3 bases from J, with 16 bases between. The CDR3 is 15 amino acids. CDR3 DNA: TGTGCCAGCAGCCTCTCCGGAGGGGGTGACACTGAAGCTTTCTTT. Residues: CASSLSGGGDTEAFF.

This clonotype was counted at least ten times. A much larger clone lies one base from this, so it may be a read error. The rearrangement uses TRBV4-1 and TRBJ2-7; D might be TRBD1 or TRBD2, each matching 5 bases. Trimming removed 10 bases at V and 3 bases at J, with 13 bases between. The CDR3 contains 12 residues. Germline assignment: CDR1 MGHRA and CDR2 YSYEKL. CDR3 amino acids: CAIRGFRYEQYF. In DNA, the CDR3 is TGCGCCATCCGGGGCTTCCGCTACGAGCAGTACTTC.

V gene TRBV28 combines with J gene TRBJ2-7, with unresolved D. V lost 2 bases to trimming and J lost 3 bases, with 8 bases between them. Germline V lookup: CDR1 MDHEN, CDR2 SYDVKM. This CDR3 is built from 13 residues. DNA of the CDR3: TGTGCCAGCAGTTTAGTAAACGACTACGAGCAGTACTTC. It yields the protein CASSLVNDYEQYF.

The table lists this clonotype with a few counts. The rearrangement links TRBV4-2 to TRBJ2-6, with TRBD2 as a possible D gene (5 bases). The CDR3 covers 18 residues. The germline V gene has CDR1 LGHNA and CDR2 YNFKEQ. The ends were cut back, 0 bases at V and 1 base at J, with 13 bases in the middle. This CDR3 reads CASSQEEDLRSGANVLTF. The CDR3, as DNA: TGTGCCAGCAGCCAAGAGGAGGATCTGAGGTCTGGGGCCAACGTCCTGACTTTC.

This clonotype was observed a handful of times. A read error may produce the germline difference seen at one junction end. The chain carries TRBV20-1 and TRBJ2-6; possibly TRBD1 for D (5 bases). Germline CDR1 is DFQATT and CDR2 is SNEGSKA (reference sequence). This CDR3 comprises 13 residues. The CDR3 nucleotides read TGCAGTGCCCACTTCTCTGGGGCCAACGTCCGGACTTTC. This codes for CSAHFSGANVRTF.

DNA for the CDR3: TGCAGTGCTAGATCCGGGACTAGATCCAACTATGGCTACACCTTC. This gives the protein CSARSGTRSNYGYTF. This rearrangement joins TRBV20-1 to TRBJ1-2, with a weak D call TRBD1 (5 bases). This CDR3 is 15 amino acids long. The V gene's germline CDR1 is DFQATT and CDR2 SNEGSKA (reference sequence). Trimming cost V 2 bases and J 2 bases, with 15 bases left between them.

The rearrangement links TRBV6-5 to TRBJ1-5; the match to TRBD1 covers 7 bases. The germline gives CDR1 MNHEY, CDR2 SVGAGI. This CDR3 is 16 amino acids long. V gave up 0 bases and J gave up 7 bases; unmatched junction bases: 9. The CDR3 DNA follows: TGTGCCAGCAGTTACTCCTATAGCCGGACAGGACAGCCCCAGCATTTT. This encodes CASSYSYSRTGQPQHF.

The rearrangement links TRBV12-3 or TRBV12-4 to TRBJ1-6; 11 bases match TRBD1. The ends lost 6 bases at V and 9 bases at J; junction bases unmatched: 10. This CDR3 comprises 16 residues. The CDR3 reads CASRAGQGARSSPLHF. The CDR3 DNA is TGTGCCAGCAGGGCAGGACAGGGGGCAAGAAGTTCACCCCTCCACTTT.

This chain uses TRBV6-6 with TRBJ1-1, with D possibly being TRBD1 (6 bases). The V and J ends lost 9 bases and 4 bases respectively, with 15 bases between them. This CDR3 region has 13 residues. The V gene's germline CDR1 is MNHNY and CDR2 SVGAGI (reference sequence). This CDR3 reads CASQTGRGTEAFF. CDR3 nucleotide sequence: TGTGCCAGTCAGACAGGTCGTGGCACTGAAGCTTTCTTT.

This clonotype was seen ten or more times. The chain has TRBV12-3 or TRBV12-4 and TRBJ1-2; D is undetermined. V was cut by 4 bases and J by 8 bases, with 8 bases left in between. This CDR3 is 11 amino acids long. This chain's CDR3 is CASSSTGGYTF. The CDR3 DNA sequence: TGTGCCAGCAGTTCCACGGGAGGCTACACCTTC.

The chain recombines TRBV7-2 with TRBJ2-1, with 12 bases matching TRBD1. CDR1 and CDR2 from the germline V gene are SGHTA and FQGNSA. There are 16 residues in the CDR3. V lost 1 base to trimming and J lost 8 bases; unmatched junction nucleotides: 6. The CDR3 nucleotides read TGTGCCAGCAGCTTAGAGGGACAGGGGGCGATATATGAGCAGTTCTTC. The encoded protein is CASSLEGQGAIYEQFF.

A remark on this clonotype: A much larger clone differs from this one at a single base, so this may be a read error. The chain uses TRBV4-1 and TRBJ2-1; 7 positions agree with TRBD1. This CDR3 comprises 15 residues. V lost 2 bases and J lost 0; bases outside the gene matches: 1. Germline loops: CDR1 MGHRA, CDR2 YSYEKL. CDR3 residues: CASSQRDSSYNEQFF. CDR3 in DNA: TGCGCCAGCAGCCAACGGGACAGCTCCTACAATGAGCAGTTCTTC.

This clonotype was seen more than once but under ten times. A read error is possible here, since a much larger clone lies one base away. CDR3 nucleotides: TGTGCCAGCAGCTTAGGTGGCAGCAGCTACAATGAGCAGTACTTC. Translation: CASSLGGSSYNEQYF. The chain couples TRBV7-3 to TRBJ2-1; D remains unclear. Matching the DNA end better, TRBJ2-7 makes the J call doubtful. The CDR3 contains 15 residues. The V gene's germline CDR1 is SGHTA and CDR2 FQGTGA.

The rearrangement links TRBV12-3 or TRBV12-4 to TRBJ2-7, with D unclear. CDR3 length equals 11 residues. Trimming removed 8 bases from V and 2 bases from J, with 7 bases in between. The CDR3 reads CASLGPYEQYF. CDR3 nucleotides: TGTGCCAGCTTAGGGCCCTACGAGCAGTACTTC.